These 4 T cell receptor beta chains originate from one sample sequenced in a study of breast tumors, draining lymph nodes, adjacent tissues. TCRdb reprocessed the multiplex PCR reads via MiXCR and lists one record per CDR3 protein. This sample has 180,000 or so distinct CDR3 sequences, with 30% to 40% found just once. Axillary draining lymph nodes of breast cancer patients supplied the node samples. Sequenced: axillary lymph node tissue. These receptors came from a female donor with breast cancer. Some clones in this sample may be carry-over from other donors' samples.

The table lists this clonotype with many counts. The CDR3 reads CSVAWGQGNTGELFF. CDR3 DNA: TGCAGCGTTGCGTGGGGACAGGGGAACACCGGGGAGCTGTTTTTT. The J gene is TRBJ2-2, the V gene TRBV29-1; 9 nucleotides align to TRBD1. Germline CDR1 and CDR2: SQVTM and ANQGSEA. This CDR3 contains 15 residues. The ends lost 4 bases at V and 1 base at J; junction bases unmatched: 4.

CDR3 amino acids: CSASKGGHSPLHF. In DNA, the CDR3 is TGCAGTGCTAGTAAGGGGGGGCATTCACCCCTCCACTTT. The V gene is TRBV20-1, the J gene TRBJ1-6; a possible D gene is TRBD1 (6 bases). Trimming removed 3 bases at V and 8 bases at J, with 11 bases between. In germline, CDR1 is DFQATT, CDR2 SNEGSKA (reference sequence). This CDR3 region has 13 residues.

The sample holds many counts of this clonotype. The gene calls are TRBV18 and TRBJ1-2; D is ambiguous. With 6 bases removed from V and 0 bases from J, the gap between germline ends came to 8 bases. The CDR3 sequence is 13 residues long. CDR1 KGHSH and CDR2 LQKENI come from the germline V gene. DNA for the CDR3: TGTGCCAGCTCGTCCGGGACTAACTATGGCTACACCTTC. This gives the protein CASSSGTNYGYTF.

There are many counts of this clonotype. This chain links TRBV5-1 with TRBJ1-2, with a possible D match to TRBD1 (6 bases). The CDR3 has 14 residues. CDR1 and CDR2 (germline): SGHRS, YFSETQ. The ends were cut back, 0 bases at V and 6 bases at J, with 12 bases in the middle. CDR3 residues: CASSLDAGDNGYTF. The CDR3 nucleotides are TGCGCCAGCAGCTTGGACGCAGGGGATAATGGCTACACCTTC.